Each of the 27 T cell receptor beta chains below was sequenced from the same sample in a study of T-cell reconstitution after alpha-beta-depleted transplantation in children. Molecular barcoding with unique molecular identifiers was used for the TCRbeta library. Via MiXCR, TCRdb re-called the PCR reads, giving one row per CDR3 protein. Of around 450,000 distinct CDR3 sequences listed, about 16% were seen once; the top ten hold roughly 27%. The sample in question was PBMCs, mostly from graft donor cells, obtained 360 days after TCRalphabeta/CD19-depleted stem cell transplant. These receptors originate from a boy in the first two years of life who had a stem cell transplant for Wiskott-Aldrich syndrome, so the T cells may come from the graft donor.

The J gene is TRBJ2-1, the V gene TRBV7-9, with D possibly being TRBD1 or TRBD2 (5 bases each). Germline CDR1 is SEHNR and CDR2 is FQNEAQ (reference sequence). Trimming shortened V by 8 bases and J by 4 bases, and 15 bases separated the two germline ends. This CDR3 has 14 residues. CDR3: CASEGSRSYNEQFF. CDR3 nucleotide sequence: TGTGCCAGCGAGGGGAGCCGGAGTTACAATGAGCAGTTCTTC.

This clonotype was counted between two and nine times. This chain connects TRBV11-2 to TRBJ2-2; D is ambiguous. V was cut by 0 bases and J by 5 bases, with 10 bases left in between. The CDR3 has 15 amino acids. Germline V gene data show CDR1 as SGHAT and CDR2 as FQNNGV. CDR3: CASSLDRLKTGELFF. The CDR3 DNA follows: TGTGCCAGCAGCTTAGATAGGCTCAAAACCGGGGAGCTGTTTTTT.

The chain uses TRBV4-2 and TRBJ2-2; 12 bases align to TRBD2. Germline trimming cut 0 bases from V and 0 bases from J; bases unmatched to any gene: 11. Germline loops: CDR1 LGHNA, CDR2 YNFKEQ. The CDR3 totals 21 residues. In nucleotides, the CDR3 is TGTGCCAGCAGCCAAGATCGGGGTTTCAGGACTAGCGGGACGAACACCGGGGAGCTGTTTTTT. This encodes CASSQDRGFRTSGTNTGELFF.

This clonotype came up a few times. This chain links TRBV12-3 or TRBV12-4 with TRBJ2-3, with D tentatively TRBD1 or TRBD2 (5 bases each). V lost 3 bases, J lost 3 bases, and 10 bases lay in between. The CDR3 contains 14 residues. Here the CDR3 reads CASSFWDRTDTQYF. As DNA, the CDR3 is TGTGCCAGCAGTTTTTGGGACCGTACAGATACGCAGTATTTT.

This clonotype was picked up a small number of times. The chain joins TRBV24-1 to TRBJ2-7, with 9 nucleotides matching TRBD1. The CDR3 totals 14 residues. CDR1 and CDR2 from the germline V gene are KGHDR and SFDVKD. Trimming cost V 6 bases and J 6 bases; bases outside gene matches: 8. Here the CDR3 DNA reads TGTGCCACCAGTCGAGGGGACAGGGCCACCGAGCAGTACTTC. This sequence encodes CATSRGDRATEQYF.

This clonotype was counted between two and nine times. The chain recombines TRBV10-3 with TRBJ1-2; D unclear. This CDR3 region has 11 residues. Germline CDR1 is ENHRY and CDR2 is SYGVKD. Trimming left V 2 bases short and J 8 bases short, with 6 bases between. CDR3 sequence: CAISEAEGYTF. For the CDR3, the DNA is TGTGCCATCAGTGAGGCAGAGGGCTACACCTTC.

The chain has TRBV20-1 and TRBJ2-1; 7 bases map to TRBD2. V lost 6 bases, J lost 1 base, and 9 bases stayed unmatched. Germline V CDR1 and CDR2: DFQATT, SNEGSKA (reference sequence). CDR3 length: 15 residues. As DNA, the CDR3 is TGCAGTGCGGGGGACTATCTTCGATCCTACAATGAGCAGTTCTTC. This gives the protein CSAGDYLRSYNEQFF.

This chain uses TRBV14 with TRBJ1-2; no reliable D call. The ends were cut back, 0 bases at V and 4 bases at J, with 12 bases in the middle. The CDR3 spans 15 residues. The germline gives CDR1 SGHDN, CDR2 FVKESK. The CDR3 coding sequence is TGTGCCAGCAGCCAAGAGGCCCTACGGGGCTATGGCTACACCTTC. It is translated as CASSQEALRGYGYTF.

The J gene is TRBJ2-7, the V gene TRBV2; TRBD2 aligns across 8 bases. Germline loops: CDR1 SNHLY, CDR2 FYNNEI. V dropped 6 bases and J dropped 3; count of bases not matched to a gene: 7. The CDR3 is 14 residues long. CDR3 coding DNA: TGTGCCAGCAGCCCGGGACTAGTCATCTACGAGCAGTACTTC. Translating gives CASSPGLVIYEQYF. The variable domain in full, completed from reference TRBV2 and TRBJ2-7, reads EPEVTQTPSHQVTQMGQEVILRCVPISNHLYFYWYRQILGQKVEFLVSFYNNEISEKSEIFDDQFSVERPDGSNFTLKIRSTKLEDSAMYFCASSPGLVIYEQYFGPGTRLTVT.

The chain recombines TRBV29-1 with TRBJ2-5, with 9 bases lining up with TRBD2. The CDR3 is 17 amino acids. The ends lost 2 bases at V and 5 bases at J; junction bases unmatched: 15. Per the germline V gene, CDR1 is SQVTM and CDR2 is ANQGSEA. CDR3: CSVEWLVAGGFGETQYF. CDR3 nucleotides: TGCAGCGTTGAATGGTTGGTGGCGGGAGGGTTCGGGGAGACCCAGTACTTC.

This clonotype was detected only a few times. The CDR3 DNA is TGTGCCAGCAGCTTCGCCCAAGGGGGCACGACAGATACGCAGTATTTT. Amino acid sequence: CASSFAQGGTTDTQYF. The rearrangement links TRBV7-9 to TRBJ2-3, with 7 bases aligning to TRBD1. Losses at the gene ends were 3 bases for V and 3 bases for J; bases not matched to a gene: 9. This CDR3 is 16 amino acids long. Looked up from germline, CDR1 is SEHNR and CDR2 is FQNEAQ (reference sequence).

The table lists this clonotype with many counts. The rearrangement links TRBV20-1 to TRBJ2-1; D is undetermined. CDR1 DFQATT and CDR2 SNEGSKA come from the germline V gene (reference sequence). The CDR3 consists of 15 residues. Trimming pared 4 bases from V and 0 bases from J, leaving 13 bases between. CDR3: CSAKRIPSSYNEQFF. CDR3 DNA sequence: TGCAGTGCTAAACGGATCCCTAGCTCCTACAATGAGCAGTTCTTC.

This clonotype was seen more than once but under ten times. This chain joins TRBV24-1 and TRBJ2-3; 9 nucleotides match TRBD1. V trimming: 7 bases; J trimming: 6 bases; junction bases outside the gene matches: 13. Germline loops: CDR1 KGHDR, CDR2 SFDVKD. This CDR3 contains 16 residues. The CDR3 reads CATSGPTGGFRDTQYF. CDR3 bases: TGTGCCACCAGCGGACCCACAGGGGGCTTTCGGGATACGCAGTATTTT.

This clonotype showed up just a few times. The rearrangement links TRBV24-1 to TRBJ2-7; no clear D. V was trimmed by 1 base and J by 6 bases, leaving 6 bases between them. Germline CDR1 reads KGHDR; CDR2 reads SFDVKD. This CDR3 is 12 amino acids long. The CDR3 sequence: CATSDFGGEQYF. DNA of the CDR3: TGTGCCACCAGTGATTTCGGTGGCGAGCAGTACTTC.

This clonotype was seen a few times. V gene TRBV12-3 or TRBV12-4 combines with J gene TRBJ2-2; D not resolved. Trimming cost V 5 bases and J 0 bases, with 7 bases left between them. CDR3 length equals 14 residues. CDR3 coding DNA: TGTGCCAGCAGTAGAAATTCGAACACCGGGGAGCTGTTTTTT. Translating it yields CASSRNSNTGELFF.

This clonotype has only a few counts. The rearrangement links TRBV11-2 to TRBJ2-5; 8 nucleotides line up with TRBD1. The CDR3 totals 16 residues. Losses at the gene ends were 4 bases for V and 2 bases for J; bases not matched to a gene: 9. CDR1 and CDR2 (germline): SGHAT, FQNNGV. CDR3 sequence: CASSSGTGWAQETQYF. The CDR3 nucleotides read TGTGCCAGCAGCTCTGGGACAGGTTGGGCTCAAGAGACCCAGTACTTC.

CDR3 nucleotides: TGTGCCAGCAGCCTAACTGGAGGCGGCCATGGGAGCGGGGAGCTGTTTTTT. Encoded protein: CASSLTGGGHGSGELFF. The genes are TRBV4-2 and TRBJ2-2, with a weak D call TRBD2 (5 bases). From germline, CDR1 is LGHNA and CDR2 YNFKEQ. Trimming removed 4 bases from V and 7 bases from J, with 22 bases in between. The CDR3 is made up of 17 amino acids.

Only a few counts were recorded for this clonotype. The chain has TRBV10-2 and TRBJ1-5, with a possible D match to TRBD1 (5 bases). V was clipped by 6 bases and J by 3 bases, with 9 bases between them. The CDR3 contains 13 residues. Germline CDR1 is WSHSY and CDR2 is SAAADI. DNA of the CDR3: TGCGCCAGCAGGAAAGGGGCCAATCAGCCCCAGCATTTT. Translation: CASRKGANQPQHF.

The V gene is TRBV24-1, the J gene TRBJ1-1; 7 positions agree with TRBD1. CDR3 size: 13 residues. V shed 2 bases and J 7 bases; nucleotides not matched to a gene: 3. Germline lookup yields CDR1 KGHDR and CDR2 SFDVKD. CDR3 sequence: CATSDSGTVEAFF. The CDR3 DNA sequence: TGTGCCACCAGTGATTCAGGGACAGTTGAAGCTTTCTTT.

The V call is TRBV3-1, the J call TRBJ1-3, with unresolved D. The CDR3 sequence is 15 residues long. V shed 4 bases and J shed 7 bases, with 17 bases lying between them. Germline V CDR1 and CDR2: LGHDT, YNNKEL (reference sequence). CDR3: CASSPPGGQRNTIYF. For the CDR3, the DNA is TGTGCCAGCAGCCCCCCGGGTGGCCAGAGGAACACCATATATTTT.

The chain joins TRBV6-4 to TRBJ1-5; 7 nucleotides align to TRBD1. J lost 2 bases, V lost 4 bases, and 5 bases had no gene match. Germline values: CDR1 MRHNA, CDR2 SNTAGT. This CDR3 comprises 15 residues. The CDR3 DNA is TGTGCCAGCAGTGCTTCCACAGGGGGCAATCAGCCCCAGCATTTT. This gives the protein CASSASTGGNQPQHF.

The chain recombines TRBV20-1 with TRBJ2-5; 11 bases align to TRBD2. V lost 2 bases to trimming and J lost 2 bases; unmatched junction nucleotides: 19. Germline CDR1 reads DFQATT; CDR2 reads SNEGSKA (reference sequence). The CDR3 has 20 amino acids. The CDR3 bases are TGCAGTGCTAGAAAACCCGGACTAGCGGGTGTGGCTCGCGCGCAAGAGACCCAGTACTTC. Its translation: CSARKPGLAGVARAQETQYF.

V is TRBV2 and J is TRBJ2-5, with 7 positions matching TRBD1. The CDR3 contains 13 residues. Trimming took 6 bases from V and 1 from J; bases not matched to a gene: 2. CDR1 and CDR2 (germline): SNHLY, FYNNEI. This chain's CDR3 is CASRGQLQETQYF. CDR3 DNA: TGTGCCAGCAGGGGACAGCTCCAAGAGACCCAGTACTTC.

This clonotype appeared a single time. The chain joins TRBV7-2 to TRBJ2-5; TRBD1 is a possible D gene (5 bases). CDR3 size: 13 residues. Germline CDR1 SGHTA, CDR2 FQGNSA. V lost 5 bases and J 4 bases, leaving 11 bases between the germline ends. The CDR3 is CASSGMTVETQYF. For the CDR3, the DNA is TGTGCCAGCAGCGGGATGACAGTAGAGACCCAGTACTTC.

This rearrangement joins TRBV10-3 to TRBJ1-2; 7 positions match TRBD1. The germline V gene has CDR1 ENHRY and CDR2 SYGVKD. This CDR3 region has 13 residues. Trimming removed 7 bases from V and 5 bases from J; junction bases left unmatched: 7. CDR3 protein: CAIKGAGGYGYTF. As DNA, the CDR3 is TGTGCCATCAAAGGGGCAGGGGGATATGGCTACACCTTC.

V and J are TRBV3-1 and TRBJ2-5, with D tentatively TRBD2 (5 bases). This CDR3 contains 17 residues. V lost 0 bases, J lost 5 bases, and 19 bases lay in between. The germline CDR1 and CDR2 sequences are LGHDT and YNNKEL (reference sequence). The CDR3 nucleotides read TGTGCCAGCAGCCAAGATCAAAGCGGATTCTTAGGGGAGACCCAGTACTTC. Its translation: CASSQDQSGFLGETQYF.

This clonotype was observed a few times. The rearrangement links TRBV18 to TRBJ2-7, with D perhaps matching TRBD2 (6 bases). Trimming stripped 3 bases from V and 2 bases from J, with 14 bases between. The CDR3 loop spans 15 amino acids. Germline V gene sequence: CDR1 KGHSH, CDR2 LQKENI. In DNA, the CDR3 is TGTGCCAGCTCACCGGCGGGGCGAAGCCCCTACGAGCAGTACTTC. Protein sequence: CASSPAGRSPYEQYF.